One sample yielded the 9 T cell receptor beta chains listed below, sequenced in a study of OX40 agonist ivuxolimab in advanced cancers. Clones were read by immunoSEQ multiplex PCR, and TCRdb kept only the in-frame ones, dropping some. Among around 90,000 clones listed, approximately 90% were seen once. The source material was CD4+ or CD8+ T cells sorted from blood, sampled in a trial of the OX40 agonist ivuxolimab. These receptors all stem from an adult with an advanced solid tumor such as melanoma, head and neck, liver or kidney cancer.

The count of this clone is one. The V and J genes are TRBV19 and TRBJ1-5; 9 bases agree with TRBD1. Unmatched junction bases numbered 16, after V lost 2 bases and J lost 2 bases. CDR3 length: 20 amino acids. Germline CDR1 and CDR2: LNHDA and SQIVND (reference sequence). CDR3: CASSIWYGDRAGIGNQPQHF. The DNA for the CDR3 is TGTGCCAGTAGTATATGGTACGGGGACAGGGCCGGTATTGGCAATCAGCCCCAGCATTTT.

The V gene is TRBV28, the J gene TRBJ2-7, with unresolved D. Trimming removed 7 bases from V and 1 base from J, with 14 bases in between. Germline loops: CDR1 MDHEN, CDR2 SYDVKM. The CDR3 contains 14 residues. This chain's CDR3 is CASKGGRRSYEQYF. For the CDR3, the DNA is TGTGCCAGCAAGGGTGGCAGGCGGTCCTACGAGCAGTACTTC.

This rearrangement joins TRBV27 to TRBJ2-1, with D possibly being TRBD1 (6 bases). This CDR3 has 14 residues. Trimming took 0 bases from V and 3 from J, leaving 6 bases between them. Germline values: CDR1 MNHEY, CDR2 SMNVEV (reference sequence). CDR3 in amino acids: CASSLSGGYNEQFF. The CDR3 DNA follows: TGTGCCAGCAGTTTATCAGGGGGCTACAATGAGCAGTTCTTC.

J is TRBJ1-2 and V is TRBV7-9, with a tentative D call TRBD1 (5 bases). Germline CDR1 and CDR2: SEHNR and FQNEAQ (reference sequence). Deletions cut 4 bases from V and 1 base from J, with 13 bases between. The CDR3 has 15 residues. CDR3 in DNA: TGTGCCAGCAGCTCCGGGACGGCGATTAACTATGGCTACACCTTC. Residues: CASSSGTAINYGYTF.

J is TRBJ2-5 and V is TRBV6-6; D ambiguous. With 4 bases removed from V and 5 bases from J, the gap between germline ends came to 5 bases. The CDR3 length is 11 residues. Germline V CDR1 and CDR2: MNHNY, SVGAGI (reference sequence). CDR3 nucleotides: TGTGCCAGCAGTTCCTCGGAGACCCAGTACTTC. This translates into CASSSSETQYF.

This clone was recorded once. This chain connects TRBV7-9 to TRBJ1-4; 7 positions agree with TRBD1. The length of the CDR3 is 15 residues. V lost 4 bases to trimming and J lost 11 bases; unmatched junction nucleotides: 13. Germline assignment: CDR1 SEHNR and CDR2 FQNEAQ (reference sequence). CDR3 sequence (DNA): TGTGCCAGCAGCTCCCCACTAAGTCACAGGGGTAAACTGTTTTTT. Encoded protein: CASSSPLSHRGKLFF. Together with reference TRBV7-9 and TRBJ1-4, the CDR3 gives the full variable domain: DTGVSQNPRHKITKRGQNVTFRCDPISEHNRLYWYRQTLGQGPEFLTYFQNEAQLEKSRLLSDRFSAERPKGSFSTLEIQRTEQGDSAMYLCASSSPLSHRGKLFFGSGTQLSVL.

The CDR3, as DNA: TGTGCCAGCAAAGGGGGGGTAAGCACAGATACGCAGTATTTT. It is translated as CASKGGVSTDTQYF. The chain uses TRBV28 and TRBJ2-3; TRBD2 is a possible D gene (7 bases). V dropped 7 bases and J dropped 0 bases, with 11 bases sitting between them. CDR1 and CDR2 from the germline V gene are MDHEN and SYDVKM. The CDR3 consists of 14 residues.

The rearrangement uses TRBV5-1 and TRBJ1-3; maybe TRBD1 (5 bases). This CDR3 comprises 15 residues. V was shortened by 3 bases and J by 2 bases, with 12 bases between the two germline ends. Per the germline V gene, CDR1 is SGHRS and CDR2 is YFSETQ. The CDR3 nucleotides read TGCGCCAGCAGCTCTTCAGGGACGACTGGAAACACCATATATTTT. Its translation is CASSSSGTTGNTIYF.

CDR3 amino acids: CASSHRDGTYEQYF. The DNA for the CDR3 is TGTGCCAGCAGCCACCGGGACGGGACCTACGAGCAGTACTTC. The chain links TRBV7-9 to TRBJ2-7; possibly TRBD1 or TRBD2 for D (5 bases each). Germline V gene sequence: CDR1 SEHNR, CDR2 FQNEAQ (reference sequence). This CDR3 contains 14 residues. V was cut by 5 bases and J by 2 bases, with 13 bases left in between.